This TCR beta chain was captured in a study of cytomegalovirus exposure and HLA in healthy donors. General observations from the study: Association with HLA alleles at 0.05 false discovery rate was found for about 17,000 TCR beta sequences in a later analysis. Published work reported that the classifier diagnosed cytomegalovirus status with high specificity and sensitivity.

Comments on this clone: Its matching antigen is unknown.

The CDR3 is made up of 13 amino acids. The germline V gene has CDR1 SGHTA and CDR2 FQGNSA. The trim removed 5 bases at V and 10 bases at J, leaving 7 bases unmatched. PCR used 60 Vbeta primers and 13 Jbeta primers. Repertoires were generated with immunoSEQ multiplex PCR, while TCRdb's copy carries only in-frame clones and drops some. The top ten hold 0.63% of the sample, which has roughly 200,000 clones, less than 85% seen once. V and J are TRBV7-2 and TRBJ2-2; TRBD1 matches 7 bases. The TCR was taken from a man in his late teens or twenties in good health and CMV-seronegative. Sequencing was done on a sample of PBMCs. The DNA for the CDR3 is TGTGCCAGCAGCCGACAGGGATTGGAGGAGCTGTTTTTT. Encoded protein: CASSRQGLEELFF. Using reference TRBV7-2 and TRBJ2-2 for the parts outside the CDR3, the full variable domain is GAGVSQSPSNKVTEKGKDVELRCDPISGHTALYWYRQSLGQGLEFLIYFQGNSAPDKSGLPSDRFSAERTGGSVSTLTIQRTQQEDSAVYLCASSRQGLEELFFGEGSRLTVL.